This TCR beta chain was retrieved from a study of CD8+ T cells in alopecia areata. Whole-study context: Treatment comprised oral tofacitinib, 5 to 10 mg twice daily, in treated patients. Findings and limits, study-wide: Numerous clones, expanded in lesions, remained in scalp and blood during tofacitinib. Scalp clonality decreased significantly with tofacitinib, and so did expanded CD8+ clones among the top 100.

For this clone: Its target is not known.

Once RNA had been extracted, it was reverse transcribed into cDNA to act as the sequencing template. Assay: immunoSEQ multiplex PCR; the TCRdb copy retains only in-frame clones and omits some. The data contain a few hundred thousand clones, roughly two fifths of them singletons. Germline CDR1 and CDR2: SGDLS and YYNGEE. V lost 3 bases, J lost 0 bases, and 9 bases stayed unmatched. This CDR3 spans 17 amino acids. Treatment indicated: oral pan-JAK inhibitor, 5-10 mg twice daily. The J gene is TRBJ1-2, the V gene TRBV9; TRBD1 matches 9 bases. Material: CD4+ T cells sorted from blood, obtained between weeks 30 and 35, from a patient treated with tofacitinib. The TCR comes from a human donor with alopecia areata. Here the CDR3 reads CASSAIRDRVSNYGYTF. The DNA for the CDR3 is TGTGCCAGCAGCGCCATCCGGGACAGGGTCTCTAACTATGGCTACACCTTC. Combining the CDR3 with reference TRBV9 and TRBJ1-2 gives the whole variable domain DSGVTQTPKHLITATGQRVTLRCSPRSGDLSVYWYQQSLDQGLQFLIQYYNGEERAKGNILERFSAQQFPDLHSELNLSSLELGDSALYFCASSAIRDRVSNYGYTFGSGTRLTVV.